This TCR beta chain was identified in a study of PD-1 blockade in classical Hodgkin lymphoma. On this clone itself: What it binds is not known.

Every patient experienced relapse after autologous stem cell transplantation, and brentuximab vedotin exposure varied. Assay: immunoSEQ multiplex PCR; the TCRdb copy retains only in-frame clones and omits some. This sample has approximately 99,000 clones; around 81% occur once, and the top ten carry around 17%. Study results and caveats: The authors excluded patients who started nivolumab under 1 year after ASCT. CD4+ TCR diversity climbed significantly by C4D1, unlike CD8+ TCR diversity.

The sample here was peripheral blood mononuclear cells (PBMCs), taken before the second cycle of nivolumab. This receptor was obtained from a human donor with classical Hodgkin lymphoma.

CDR3 coding DNA: TGTGCCATCAGTGGGACAGGGAGACCTTATGGCTACACCTTC. This gives the protein CAISGTGRPYGYTF. J is TRBJ1-2 and V is TRBV10-3; TRBD1 aligns across 8 bases. The ends lost 4 bases at V and 5 bases at J; junction bases unmatched: 6. Germline V gene sequence: CDR1 ENHRY, CDR2 SYGVKD. The CDR3 length is 14 residues.